A selection of T cell receptor beta chains follows, all from one sample in a study of somatic mutations in cytotoxic T cells in rheumatoid arthritis. Assay used: immunoSEQ multiplex PCR; TCRdb lists only in-frame clones, some missing. Of approximately 17,000 clones in the sample, approximately 79% were seen once. The source material was CD8+ T cells sorted from blood. These receptors were obtained from an adult with rheumatoid arthritis. CDR3s include the opening cysteine and the closing phenylalanine or tryptophan. Fields, in order: V gene, J gene, D gene, clone size, CDR3 protein, CDR3 DNA. A D gene is named only where the DNA matches it firmly. Only part of the rows carry a size: once, few, many, or a class if the clone is expanded.

TRBV27,TRBJ1-2,-,-,CASSSAGGVIDGYTF,TGTGCCAGCAGCTCCGCCGGGGGGGTTATAGATGGCTACACCTTC
TRBV27,TRBJ2-7,-,-,CASSLFRGSYEQYF,TGTGCCAGCAGTTTATTTCGCGGTTCCTACGAGCAGTACTTC
TRBV5-6,TRBJ2-7,TRBD2,-,CASRTGLAGGYEQYF,TGTGCCAGCAGGACCGGCCTGGCGGGAGGGTACGAGCAGTACTTC
TRBV27,TRBJ1-5,-,-,CASSLSDNQPQHF,TGTGCCAGCAGTTTATCAGACAATCAGCCCCAGCATTTT
TRBV9,TRBJ1-3,-,-,CASSQSPLTGSGNTIYF,TGTGCCAGCAGCCAATCCCCCCTGACAGGCTCTGGAAACACCATATATTTT
TRBV19,TRBJ2-5,TRBD2,-,CASSIGRLARGETQYF,TGTGCCAGTAGTATAGGACGACTAGCTCGAGGAGAGACCCAGTACTTC
TRBV11-3,TRBJ2-1,TRBD1,medium-sized,CASSLETGGFNEQFF,TGTGCCAGCAGCTTGGAGACAGGGGGCTTCAATGAGCAGTTCTTC
TRBV6-5,TRBJ2-7,TRBD1,-,CASSFFGQGGHWEQYF,TGTGCCAGCAGTTTCTTCGGACAGGGGGGGCACTGGGAGCAGTACTTC
TRBV27,TRBJ2-3,-,-,CASSSQATRTDTQYF,TGTGCCAGCAGTTCGCAAGCGACGCGCACAGATACGCAGTATTTT
TRBV19,TRBJ2-5,TRBD2,-,CATKTSGRAGGQYF,TGTGCCACCAAGACTAGCGGGAGGGCTGGCGGTCAGTACTTC
TRBV25-1,TRBJ1-2,-,-,CASSEGGVGTRSGYTF,TGTGCCAGCAGTGAAGGGGGCGTAGGCACCCGCAGTGGCTACACCTTC
TRBV7-6,TRBJ2-1,-,-,CASSFGNEQFF,TGTGCCAGCAGCTTTGGGAACGAGCAGTTCTTC
TRBV15,TRBJ2-2,-,-,CATRASDTGELFF,TGTGCCACCAGGGCTAGCGACACCGGGGAGCTGTTTTTT
TRBV19,TRBJ1-2,-,-,CATLVGIYGYTF,TGTGCCACCCTGGTCGGGATCTATGGCTACACCTTC
TRBV29-1,TRBJ2-1,-,medium-sized,CSVEGGPREQFF,TGCAGCGTTGAAGGCGGACCCCGGGAGCAGTTCTTC
TRBV2,TRBJ1-2,-,-,CASSGGRANYGYTF,TGTGCCAGCAGTGGGGGCAGGGCTAACTATGGCTACACCTTC